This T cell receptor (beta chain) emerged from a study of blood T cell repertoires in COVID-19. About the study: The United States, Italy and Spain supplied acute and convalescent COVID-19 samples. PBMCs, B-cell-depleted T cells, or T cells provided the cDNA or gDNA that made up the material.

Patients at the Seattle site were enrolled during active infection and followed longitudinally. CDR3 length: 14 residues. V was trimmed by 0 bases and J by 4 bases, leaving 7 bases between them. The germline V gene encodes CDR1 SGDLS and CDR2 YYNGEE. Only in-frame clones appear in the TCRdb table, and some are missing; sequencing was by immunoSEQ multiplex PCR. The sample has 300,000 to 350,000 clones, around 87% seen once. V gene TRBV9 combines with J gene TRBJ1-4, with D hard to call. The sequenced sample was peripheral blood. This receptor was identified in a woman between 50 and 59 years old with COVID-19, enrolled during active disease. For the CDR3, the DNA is TGTGCCAGCAGCGTAGCTCGGTTTAATGAAAAACTGTTTTTT. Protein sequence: CASSVARFNEKLFF. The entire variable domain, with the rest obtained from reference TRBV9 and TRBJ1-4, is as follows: DSGVTQTPKHLITATGQRVTLRCSPRSGDLSVYWYQQSLDQGLQFLIQYYNGEERAKGNILERFSAQQFPDLHSELNLSSLELGDSALYFCASSVARFNEKLFFGSGTQLSVL.